Described below is a single T cell receptor beta chain sequence and its context. The antigen is not known. The data are from a study of beta chain features in type 1 diabetes. Study results and limitations: Among all four CD4+ subsets, Type 1 diabetes patients had TCRB CDR3s that were moderately but significantly shorter.

J was trimmed by 4 bases and V by 8 bases; bases with no gene match: 9. CDR3 size: 14 residues. Germline V gives CDR1 MDHEN, CDR2 SYDVKM. A CD45RO/CCR7/CD25/CD127/CD95/CD27 panel sorted naive, central memory, regulatory and stem cell-like memory CD4+ cells. Expressed TCRB transcripts got sequenced, as all isolated RNA was reverse transcribed. Using immunoSEQ multiplex PCR, the repertoire was profiled, and TCRdb retains in-frame clones only, with some absent. The sample comprises under 300,000 clones, 25% to 30% of which are singletons, and around 4% rests with the top ten. The V and J genes are TRBV28 and TRBJ2-7; 9 bases agree with TRBD2. The source of this sequence is a young man in good health. The source material was central memory CD4+ T cells from blood. The CDR3 loop is CASLSGSGVYEQYF. The CDR3 DNA reads as TGTGCCAGCCTTAGCGGGAGCGGTGTGTACGAGCAGTACTTC.